This TCR beta chain originates from a study of blood T cell repertoires in COVID-19. Across the study: Samples of COVID-19 (acute and convalescent) were obtained from the United States, Italy and Spain. The cDNA or gDNA used as material had been derived from T cells, B-cell-depleted T cells, or PBMCs.

The length of the CDR3 is 13 residues. V lost 7 bases and J 5 bases, leaving 13 bases between the germline ends. Germline CDR1 MDHEN, CDR2 SYDVKM. Original processing notes: Amplifying reference gene primers gave estimates of nucleated cell counts. Libraries were prepared by immunoSEQ multiplex PCR; TCRdb keeps only in-frame clonotypes and omits some of them. That table supplies the V and J calls and clone size; D and trimming were determined from the DNA. The table lists approximately 240,000 clones, approximately 79% of them singletons. The sample comprised peripheral blood. The rearrangement uses TRBV28 and TRBJ2-3, with D perhaps TRBD2 (5 bases). The receptor comes from a woman aged 35 to 49 with active or convalescent COVID-19. The CDR3 spells CASTDPGRDTQYF. The DNA for the CDR3 is TGTGCCAGCACCGATCCGGGAAGAGATACGCAGTATTTT.